The 25 T cell receptor beta chains below all came from one sample that was sequenced in a study of OX40 agonist ivuxolimab in advanced cancers. TCRdb's copy holds only in-frame clones and misses some; the assay was immunoSEQ multiplex PCR. This sample carries 95,000 or so clones, about 85% of them seen once, and the ten largest clones take 3% to 4%. Sequencing used CD4+ or CD8+ T cells sorted from blood, obtained in a trial of the OX40 agonist ivuxolimab. Every receptor here comes from an adult with an advanced solid tumor such as melanoma, head and neck, liver or kidney cancer.

The J gene is TRBJ1-4, the V gene TRBV10-2; D ambiguous. The CDR3 contains 17 residues. In germline, CDR1 is WSHSY, CDR2 SAAADI. Trimming cost V 5 bases and J 2 bases, with 18 bases left between them. DNA for the CDR3: TGCGCCAGCAGTCCCAATCTAAAAAGTTGGACTAATGAAAAACTGTTTTTT. Translation: CASSPNLKSWTNEKLFF.

V and J are TRBV27 and TRBJ2-7; D may be TRBD1 (5 bases). The V end lost 2 bases, the J end lost 4 bases, and 12 bases lay between the germline ends. The CDR3 is 14 residues long. Germline CDR1 reads MNHEY; CDR2 reads SMNVEV (reference sequence). This chain's CDR3 is CASSLGADAYEQYF. CDR3 bases: TGTGCCAGCAGTTTAGGGGCGGACGCTTACGAGCAGTACTTC.

The chain has TRBV9 and TRBJ2-5; TRBD1 might be the D (6 bases). Germline V CDR1 and CDR2: SGDLS, YYNGEE. Between the trimmed V and J ends, which lost 3 bases and 2 bases, there was a span of 14 bases. The CDR3 has 15 residues. CDR3 nucleotide sequence: TGTGCCAGCAGCGCCGGGACAACTAATCAAGAGACCCAGTACTTC. Translated, it gives CASSAGTTNQETQYF.

V is TRBV4-3 and J is TRBJ2-6; no clear D. V lost 4 bases and J 0 bases, leaving 4 bases between the germline ends. CDR1 is LGHNA, CDR2 YSLEER, per germline. The CDR3 has 14 residues. The CDR3: CASSLASGANVLTF. CDR3 DNA: TGCGCCAGCAGCCTTGCCTCTGGGGCCAACGTCCTGACTTTC.

The V call is TRBV27, the J call TRBJ2-7; D call uncertain. From germline, CDR1 is MNHEY and CDR2 SMNVEV (reference sequence). Between the trimmed V and J ends, which lost 1 base and 2 bases, there was a span of 15 bases. CDR3 length equals 16 residues. The CDR3 region is CASSLLVPPSPYEQYF. CDR3 nucleotide sequence: TGTGCCAGCAGTTTATTGGTCCCCCCCTCCCCCTACGAGCAGTACTTC.

The V call is TRBV2, the J call TRBJ2-5; D is perhaps TRBD2 (7 bases). Germline CDR1 SNHLY, CDR2 FYNNEI. The CDR3 is made up of 13 amino acids. Trimming left V 7 bases short and J 7 bases short, with 16 bases between. CDR3: CASNQRDKGTQYF. The CDR3, as DNA: TGTGCCAGCAATCAGCGGGACAAGGGGACCCAGTACTTC.

This chain joins TRBV6-1 and TRBJ1-5; 7 bases agree with TRBD1. The CDR3 consists of 15 residues. The J segment lost 6 bases and the V segment lost 3 bases, leaving 8 bases of the junction unmatched. Per the germline V gene, CDR1 is MNHNS and CDR2 is SASEGT. DNA of the CDR3: TGTGCCAGCAGTGAGCAGGACAGGTTGGGTCAGCCCCAGCATTTT. Protein product: CASSEQDRLGQPQHF.

The J gene is TRBJ2-7, the V gene TRBV7-2, with D tentatively TRBD2 (6 bases). The V end lost 0 bases, the J end lost 0 bases, and 15 bases lay between the germline ends. The CDR3 runs to 17 residues. Germline V gene lookup returns CDR1 SGHTA and CDR2 FQGNSA. In DNA, the CDR3 is TGTGCCAGCAGCTTAGCGCTAACCGGGAGCTTCTCCTACGAGCAGTACTTC. This codes for CASSLALTGSFSYEQYF.

The chain recombines TRBV14 with TRBJ2-2; tentative D call: TRBD2 (5 bases). Trimming stripped 3 bases from V and 2 bases from J, with 10 bases between. Looked up from germline, CDR1 is SGHDN and CDR2 is FVKESK. There are 15 residues in the CDR3. CDR3 sequence: CASSQRRPNTGELFF. In nucleotides, the CDR3 is TGTGCCAGCAGCCAGCGGAGGCCTAACACCGGGGAGCTGTTTTTT.

V is TRBV6-5 and J is TRBJ1-2, with D maybe TRBD1 (5 bases). The CDR3 length is 15 residues. Trimming took 6 bases from V and 4 from J, leaving 18 bases between them. Germline-derived CDR1 and CDR2 are MNHEY and SVGAGI. The CDR3 DNA is TGTGCCAGCAGCGCCCGGGGCCCCACTCCCTATGGCTACACCTTC. Protein sequence: CASSARGPTPYGYTF.

The table lists this clone with a few counts. J is TRBJ2-7 and V is TRBV7-3; 14 bases map to TRBD2. Germline V lookup: CDR1 SGHTA, CDR2 FQGTGA. Unmatched junction bases numbered 7, after V lost 3 bases and J lost 3 bases. The CDR3 is 17 amino acids. The CDR3 bases are TGTGCCAGCAGCTTGCGACTAGCGGGAGGGCAGGACTACGAGCAGTACTTC. Residues: CASSLRLAGGQDYEQYF.

This clone was detected only once. The gene calls are TRBV5-1 and TRBJ2-1, with a possible D match to TRBD2 (5 bases). Trimming stripped 7 bases from V and 0 bases from J, with 11 bases between. Germline assignment: CDR1 SGHRS and CDR2 YFSETQ. This CDR3 has 14 residues. The CDR3 sequence: CASLRAVSYNEQFF. As DNA, the CDR3 is TGCGCCAGCCTCCGAGCGGTCTCCTACAATGAGCAGTTCTTC.

This clone has only one observation. The chain's CDR3 is CASSLAGGGNIQYF. CDR3 DNA sequence: TGTGCCAGCAGCTTAGCGGGAGGGGGAAACATTCAGTACTTC. The V call is TRBV11-2, the J call TRBJ2-4; 8 bases line up with TRBD2. With 1 base clipped from V and 6 bases from J, the junction kept 2 bases outside the gene matches. The CDR3 extends over 14 amino acids. The germline V gene encodes CDR1 SGHAT and CDR2 FQNNGV.

CDR3 protein: CASSLRGTNYGYTF. For the CDR3, the DNA is TGTGCCAGCTCACTACGGGGCACTAACTATGGCTACACCTTC. The rearrangement links TRBV18 to TRBJ1-2; possibly TRBD1 for D (5 bases). The CDR3 contains 14 residues. The germline V gene has CDR1 KGHSH and CDR2 LQKENI. The germline V and J ends were trimmed by 4 bases and 0 bases, with 9 bases remaining between them.

The genes are TRBV28 and TRBJ2-7; 7 positions match TRBD1. The CDR3 spans 13 residues. The germline V gene has CDR1 MDHEN and CDR2 SYDVKM. The V segment lost 11 bases and the J segment 3 bases; nucleotides outside the gene matches: 10. The CDR3 sequence: CAGSGQNRYEQYF. Written as DNA, the CDR3 is TGTGCCGGTTCGGGACAGAATCGCTACGAGCAGTACTTC.

This clone was counted only a few times. The chain employs TRBV23-1 and TRBJ2-2; TRBD2 agrees at 10 bases. TRBV23-1 is sorted into the ORF group, with uncertain function. The CDR3 extends over 16 amino acids. V dropped 3 bases and J dropped 2; count of bases not matched to a gene: 3. CDR3 protein: CASSQVLAGNTGELFF. CDR3 nucleotide sequence: TGCGCCAGCAGTCAGGTACTAGCGGGAAACACCGGGGAGCTGTTTTTT.

This chain joins TRBV7-9 and TRBJ2-5; D is possibly TRBD2 (6 bases). TRBJ2-7 matches the DNA end more closely, so the J call is doubtful. From germline, CDR1 is SEHNR and CDR2 FQNEAQ (reference sequence). The CDR3 consists of 14 residues. The CDR3 nucleotides are TGTGCCAGCAGCTTTAGCGGTAGCTCCTACGAGCAGTACTTC. As protein: CASSFSGSSYEQYF.

The chain recombines TRBV29-1 with TRBJ1-4, with D possibly TRBD1 on 5 matching bases. Trimming removed 3 bases at V and 4 bases at J, with 9 bases between. The CDR3 contains 13 residues. CDR1 is SQVTM, CDR2 ANQGSEA, per germline. DNA of the CDR3: TGCAGCGTTGACGGCCAGGGTAATGAAAAACTGTTTTTT. This codes for CSVDGQGNEKLFF.

The chain is built from TRBV7-2 and TRBJ2-3, with D perhaps matching TRBD1 (5 bases). CDR3 length: 16 residues. Looked up from germline, CDR1 is SGHTA and CDR2 is FQGNSA. Trimming cost V 0 bases and J 3 bases, with 13 bases left between them. CDR3 in amino acids: CASSLAAQGGTDTQYF. The CDR3 region has the DNA TGTGCCAGCAGCTTAGCAGCGCAGGGTGGGACAGATACGCAGTATTTT.

In its sample, this clone was seen many times. The gene calls are TRBV30 and TRBJ1-1, with D unclear. V shed 3 bases and J shed 0 bases, with 8 bases lying between them. This CDR3 region has 13 residues. Per the germline V gene, CDR1 is GTSNPN and CDR2 is SVGIG (reference sequence). CDR3 bases: TGTGCCTGGAGGGGGTCGATGAACACTGAAGCTTTCTTT. This codes for CAWRGSMNTEAFF.

This clone was picked up one time. The chain is built from TRBV30 and TRBJ2-7, with D maybe TRBD1 (5 bases). Germline V gene sequence: CDR1 GTSNPN, CDR2 SVGIG (reference sequence). The CDR3 has 12 residues. V lost 8 bases, J lost 5 bases, and 16 bases lay in between. CDR3 nucleotides: TGTGCCGTTGGGGCCTCCTTGAACGAGCAGTACTTC. Translated: CAVGASLNEQYF.

A few counts support this clone. The CDR3 nucleotides are TGTGCCAGCAGCCCAACTAGCGGGAGGGCTTGGAATGAGCAGTTCTTC. The encoded protein is CASSPTSGRAWNEQFF. The chain links TRBV11-2 to TRBJ2-1; 13 bases line up with TRBD2. Per the germline V gene, CDR1 is SGHAT and CDR2 is FQNNGV. The CDR3 sequence is 16 residues long. The V gene end was trimmed by 5 bases and the J gene end by 7 bases; junction bases not matched to a gene: 8.

V usage is TRBV11-2 and J usage is TRBJ2-1; no reliable D call. V was clipped by 2 bases and J by 9 bases, with 14 bases between them. Germline assignment: CDR1 SGHAT and CDR2 FQNNGV. The CDR3 runs to 14 residues. In DNA form, the CDR3 reads TGTGCCAGCAGCTTACTTCTCCCCATCGGTGAGCAGTTCTTC. Translated: CASSLLLPIGEQFF. Complete variable domain (other parts from reference TRBV11-2 and TRBJ2-1): EAGVAQSPRYKIIEKRQSVAFWCNPISGHATLYWYQQILGQGPKLLIQFQNNGVVDDSQLPKDRFSAERLKGVDSTLKIQPAKLEDSAVYLCASSLLLPIGEQFFGPGTRLTVL.

This clone was seen more than once but under ten times. This sequence joins TRBV5-1 and TRBJ2-7; 9 bases align to TRBD1. V shed 0 bases and J 5 bases; nucleotides not matched to a gene: 6. CDR1 and CDR2 from the germline V gene are SGHRS and YFSETQ. The CDR3 spans 15 residues. CDR3 in amino acids: CASSLAGTGTHEQYF. CDR3 in DNA: TGCGCCAGCAGCTTGGCAGGGACAGGGACCCACGAGCAGTACTTC.

This clone was counted once. The CDR3 sequence: CASSIDWLAGATQETQYF. CDR3 in DNA: TGTGCCAGTAGTATAGATTGGCTAGCGGGAGCCACACAAGAGACCCAGTACTTC. The chain couples TRBV19 to TRBJ2-5; 10 positions match TRBD2. The CDR3 runs to 18 residues. Trimming took 0 bases from V and 2 from J; bases not matched to a gene: 9. CDR1 and CDR2 from the germline V gene are LNHDA and SQIVND (reference sequence).